Below are 27 T cell receptor beta chains sequenced from a single sample in a study of cytomegalovirus exposure and HLA in healthy donors. The study ran its PCR with 60 Vbeta and 13 Jbeta primers. The method was immunoSEQ multiplex PCR; TCRdb's version includes in-frame clones alone and lacks a portion of them. The sample has about 150,000 clones, approximately 79% seen once. The source material was PBMCs. The receptors come from a male donor in good health and CMV-seronegative.

A remark on this clone: The junction shows a germline mismatch at one end, possibly a read error. This chain connects TRBV7-3 to TRBJ1-1; 8 bases are a match to TRBD1. Germline V gene lookup returns CDR1 SGHTA and CDR2 FQGTGA. This CDR3 is built from 14 residues. The CDR3 nucleotides are TGTGCCAGCAGCTTAGCAGGGGGCAACACTGAAGCTTGCTTT. It yields the protein CASSLAGGNTEACF.

The chain combines TRBV9 with TRBJ2-7, with 7 positions matching TRBD2. This CDR3 spans 20 amino acids. Trimming took 4 bases from V and 2 from J; bases not matched to a gene: 24. CDR1 and CDR2 (germline): SGDLS, YYNGEE. This CDR3 is CASSPFLKAGSGPTPYEQYF. DNA of the CDR3: TGTGCCAGCAGCCCCTTTTTGAAAGCGGGATCGGGCCCGACACCCTACGAGCAGTACTTC.

The chain has TRBV2 and TRBJ2-1, with TRBD1 matching over 11 bases. Germline-derived CDR1 and CDR2 are SNHLY and FYNNEI. With 5 bases clipped from V and 0 bases from J, the junction kept 3 bases outside the gene matches. CDR3 length equals 16 residues. The CDR3 here is CASSPGTGGSYNEQFF. CDR3 DNA sequence: TGTGCCAGCAGTCCTGGGACAGGGGGCTCCTACAATGAGCAGTTCTTC.

The V and J genes are TRBV7-3 and TRBJ1-2; 7 bases map to TRBD1. The CDR3 spans 16 residues. With 5 bases clipped from V and 4 bases from J, the junction kept 13 bases outside the gene matches. In germline, CDR1 is SGHTA, CDR2 FQGTGA. As DNA, the CDR3 is TGTGCCAGCAGCCCAGGGCCGGGACAGTGGCTCTATGGCTACACCTTC. Residues: CASSPGPGQWLYGYTF.

About this clone: Additional DNA sequences in this sample encode the identical CDR3. The chain couples TRBV7-6 to TRBJ1-1; D unclear. Germline V gene lookup returns CDR1 SGHVS and CDR2 FNYEAQ. Trimming stripped 5 bases from V and 0 bases from J, with 7 bases between. The length of the CDR3 is 13 residues. CDR3 bases: TGTGCCAGCAGCCCTCAGATGAACACTGAAGCTTTCTTT. This translates into CASSPQMNTEAFF.

The chain combines TRBV14 with TRBJ1-1; D gene unclear. The V and J ends lost 0 bases and 0 bases respectively, with 11 bases between them. Germline V lookup: CDR1 SGHDN, CDR2 FVKESK. The CDR3 has 16 residues. The CDR3 DNA reads as TGTGCCAGCAGCCAAGATCTATTCAGGCTGAACACTGAAGCTTTCTTT. Amino acids: CASSQDLFRLNTEAFF. Together with reference TRBV14 and TRBJ1-1, the CDR3 gives the full variable domain: EAGVTQFPSHSVIEKGQTVTLRCDPISGHDNLYWYRRVMGKEIKFLLHFVKESKQDESGMPNNRFLAERTGGTYSTLKVQPAELEDSGVYFCASSQDLFRLNTEAFFGQGTRLTVV.

V is TRBV6-5 and J is TRBJ2-1, with 8 bases fitting TRBD2. CDR3 length: 14 amino acids. CDR1 and CDR2 from the germline V gene are MNHEY and SVGAGI. V trimming: 5 bases; J trimming: 6 bases; junction bases outside the gene matches: 6. For the CDR3, the DNA is TGTGCCAGCAGTCCTCAAGCGGGAGCCAATGAGCAGTTCTTC. Its protein product is CASSPQAGANEQFF.

The chain joins TRBV6-5 to TRBJ2-4, with D maybe TRBD2 (5 bases). Germline CDR1 MNHEY, CDR2 SVGAGI. This CDR3 is 15 amino acids long. Between the trimmed V and J ends, which lost 5 bases and 0 bases, there was a span of 11 bases. The CDR3 DNA reads as TGTGCCAGCAGTGGAGAGCGGTTAGCCAAAAACATTCAGTACTTC. Protein: CASSGERLAKNIQYF.

This sequence joins TRBV4-2 and TRBJ1-1; 8 bases are a match to TRBD1. This CDR3 region has 18 residues. V shed 4 bases and J 3 bases; nucleotides not matched to a gene: 16. CDR1 and CDR2 from the germline V gene are LGHNA and YNFKEQ. CDR3 DNA: TGTGCCAGCAGCCCCCCGGTGGAGCCCGGACAGGGTGACACTGAAGCTTTCTTT. This gives the protein CASSPPVEPGQGDTEAFF.

The chain recombines TRBV9 with TRBJ2-1, with a weak D call TRBD1 (5 bases). This CDR3 has 14 residues. Germline CDR1 is SGDLS and CDR2 is YYNGEE. V was clipped by 0 bases and J by 5 bases, with 9 bases between them. The CDR3 nucleotides are TGTGCCAGCAGCGTAGTAACAGGCGACAATGAGCAGTTCTTC. It yields the protein CASSVVTGDNEQFF.

The rearrangement links TRBV11-2 to TRBJ1-2, with 9 bases identical to TRBD1. Germline CDR1 SGHAT, CDR2 FQNNGV. This CDR3 comprises 10 residues. J gave up 14 bases and V 6 bases, and 4 bases lay outside the gene matches. In DNA, the CDR3 is TGTGCCAGCAGGGGGACAGGGACTACCTTC. The encoded protein is CASRGTGTTF. Full variable domain (rest looked up from reference TRBV11-2 and TRBJ1-2): EAGVAQSPRYKIIEKRQSVAFWCNPISGHATLYWYQQILGQGPKLLIQFQNNGVVDDSQLPKDRFSAERLKGVDSTLKIQPAKLEDSAVYLCASRGTGTTFGSGTRLTVV.

The chain joins TRBV2 to TRBJ2-5; 14 bases agree with TRBD2. The J call may be mistaken, given a closer DNA end match to TRBJ2-7. Per the germline V gene, CDR1 is SNHLY and CDR2 is FYNNEI. The CDR3 loop spans 16 amino acids. Here the CDR3 reads CASRGGLAGASYEQYF. CDR3 DNA: TGTGCCAGCAGGGGGGGACTAGCGGGAGCATCCTACGAGCAGTACTTC.

The chain carries TRBV18 and TRBJ1-2, with D possibly being TRBD1 (6 bases). CDR3 length equals 15 residues. Trimming shortened V by 2 bases and J by 0 bases, and 10 bases separated the two germline ends. Germline V gene data show CDR1 as KGHSH and CDR2 as LQKENI. Here the CDR3 reads CASSPGQTANYGYTF. In nucleotides, the CDR3 is TGTGCCAGCTCACCAGGACAGACGGCTAACTATGGCTACACCTTC.

The gene calls are TRBV30 and TRBJ2-7; 7 positions match TRBD1. Germline-derived CDR1 and CDR2 are GTSNPN and SVGIG (reference sequence). Trimming cost V 4 bases and J 6 bases; bases outside gene matches: 12. The CDR3 is 14 residues long. In DNA form, the CDR3 reads TGTGCCTGGACCTCAGCAGGGGGAGTCGCCGAGCAGTACTTC. This translates into CAWTSAGGVAEQYF.

This chain uses TRBV5-1 with TRBJ2-1; D is possibly TRBD1 (5 bases). The CDR3 is 12 amino acids. The V end lost 7 bases, the J end lost 5 bases, and 10 bases lay between the germline ends. Germline CDR1 and CDR2: SGHRS and YFSETQ. CDR3 nucleotides: TGCGCCAGCCAGGACAACCACAATGAGCAGTTCTTC. It encodes CASQDNHNEQFF.

The V gene is TRBV9, the J gene TRBJ2-3, with TRBD2 matching 9 bases. The CDR3 loop spans 15 amino acids. Germline assignment: CDR1 SGDLS and CDR2 YYNGEE. V lost 4 bases and J lost 6; bases outside the gene matches: 9. The DNA for the CDR3 is TGTGCCAGCAGCCACCAGGCTAGCGGGGTTGATACGCAGTATTTT. This gives the protein CASSHQASGVDTQYF. Variable domain in full (rest from reference TRBV9 and TRBJ2-3): DSGVTQTPKHLITATGQRVTLRCSPRSGDLSVYWYQQSLDQGLQFLIQYYNGEERAKGNILERFSAQQFPDLHSELNLSSLELGDSALYFCASSHQASGVDTQYFGPGTRLTVL.

The chain is built from TRBV9 and TRBJ2-5; D remains unclear. The DNA end is a closer match to TRBJ2-7, so the J assignment may be wrong. Germline V CDR1 and CDR2: SGDLS, YYNGEE. This CDR3 has 14 amino acids. The CDR3 region is CASSVAGRFSEQYF. The CDR3 DNA is TGTGCCAGCAGCGTAGCTGGCCGCTTCAGCGAGCAGTACTTC.

This rearrangement joins TRBV19 to TRBJ1-6, with D tentatively TRBD1 (6 bases). The V end lost 5 bases, the J end lost 0 bases, and 8 bases lay between the germline ends. CDR1 is LNHDA and CDR2 is SQIVND in the germline V gene (reference sequence). The CDR3 consists of 15 residues. The CDR3 region has the DNA TGTGCCAGTAGTGACAGGAGCTCCTATAATTCACCCCTCCACTTT. Translated, it gives CASSDRSSYNSPLHF.

The chain has TRBV5-4 and TRBJ2-1; 10 bases are a match to TRBD1. V was pared by 4 bases and J by 7 bases, with 8 bases of the junction left unmatched. CDR1 and CDR2 (germline): SGHNT, YYREEE (reference sequence). This CDR3 comprises 15 residues. CDR3: CASSPDRGTWNEQFF. The CDR3 DNA sequence: TGTGCCAGCAGCCCGGACAGGGGGACTTGGAATGAGCAGTTCTTC.

This clone was observed a handful of times. This sequence joins TRBV27 and TRBJ2-3, with 8 bases identical to TRBD2. The CDR3 loop spans 12 amino acids. The trim removed 6 bases at V and 6 bases at J, leaving 2 bases unmatched. Germline-derived CDR1 and CDR2 are MNHEY and SMNVEV (reference sequence). CDR3: CASRPGGDTQYF. In DNA, the CDR3 is TGTGCCAGCAGGCCGGGAGGGGATACGCAGTATTTT.

The rearrangement uses TRBV9 and TRBJ1-4; 9 bases line up with TRBD1. The CDR3 extends over 15 amino acids. Germline CDR1 is SGDLS and CDR2 is YYNGEE. Trimming took 3 bases from V and 4 from J; bases not matched to a gene: 4. CDR3 DNA sequence: TGTGCCAGCAGCGGAGGGACAGGGTATAATGAAAAACTGTTTTTT. Translation gives CASSGGTGYNEKLFF.

The V and J genes are TRBV29-1 and TRBJ2-7; D possibly corresponds to TRBD2 (6 bases). The CDR3 contains 13 residues. The ends were cut back, 1 base at V and 4 bases at J, with 11 bases in the middle. Germline V gives CDR1 SQVTM, CDR2 ANQGSEA. This CDR3 reads CSVEVAAGYEQYF. The CDR3, as DNA: TGCAGCGTTGAAGTTGCCGCGGGGTACGAGCAGTACTTC.

CDR3 coding DNA: TGCGCCAGCAGCCAAGAGGAGGATACGCAGTATTTT. This encodes CASSQEEDTQYF. The V call is TRBV4-1, the J call TRBJ2-3; D is uncertain. This CDR3 is 12 amino acids long. Germline CDR1 reads MGHRA; CDR2 reads YSYEKL. Trimming removed 0 bases at V and 6 bases at J, with 4 bases between.

The chain uses TRBV4-3 and TRBJ1-1; no clear D. CDR1 is LGHNA and CDR2 is YSLEER in the germline V gene. There are 14 residues in the CDR3. The V end was cut by 1 base, the J end by 7 bases, with 13 bases between. CDR3 in DNA: TGCGCCAGCAGCCAAGTCCCTGTTCGGGATGAAGCTTTCTTT. Protein sequence: CASSQVPVRDEAFF.

The V call is TRBV6-4, the J call TRBJ1-1; D is undetermined. The germline gives CDR1 MRHNA, CDR2 SNTAGT. This CDR3 comprises 18 residues. Trimming stripped 2 bases from V and 0 bases from J, with 19 bases between. This CDR3 is CASSDHRGFVAMNTEAFF. As DNA, the CDR3 is TGTGCCAGCAGTGACCATAGAGGTTTTGTCGCCATGAACACTGAAGCTTTCTTT.

This sequence joins TRBV5-1 and TRBJ2-5; 8 nucleotides align to TRBD1. Germline V gene data show CDR1 as SGHRS and CDR2 as YFSETQ. J was trimmed by 7 bases and V by 0 bases; bases with no gene match: 11. This CDR3 is built from 16 residues. CDR3 nucleotides: TGCGCCAGCAGCTTGGGTCGAACAGGGGGGTGTGGGACCCAGTACTTC. It specifies CASSLGRTGGCGTQYF.

This chain joins TRBV19 and TRBJ1-6; possibly TRBD1 for D (5 bases). The CDR3 sequence is 16 residues long. The V and J ends lost 3 bases and 6 bases respectively, with 15 bases between them. The germline V gene has CDR1 LNHDA and CDR2 SQIVND (reference sequence). CDR3 loop: CASSIQGSVTNSPLHF. In DNA, the CDR3 is TGTGCCAGTAGTATTCAGGGATCGGTCACTAATTCACCCCTCCACTTT.